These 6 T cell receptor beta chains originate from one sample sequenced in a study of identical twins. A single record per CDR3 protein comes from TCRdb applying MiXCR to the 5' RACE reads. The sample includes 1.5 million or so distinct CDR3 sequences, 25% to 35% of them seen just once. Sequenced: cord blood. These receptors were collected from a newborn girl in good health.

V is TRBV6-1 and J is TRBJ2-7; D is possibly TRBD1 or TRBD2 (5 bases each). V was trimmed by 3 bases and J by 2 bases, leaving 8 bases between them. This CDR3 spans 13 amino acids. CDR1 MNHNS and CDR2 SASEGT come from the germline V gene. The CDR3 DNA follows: TGTGCCAGCAGTGAGAGGGGTGCCTACGAGCAGTACTTC. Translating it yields CASSERGAYEQYF.

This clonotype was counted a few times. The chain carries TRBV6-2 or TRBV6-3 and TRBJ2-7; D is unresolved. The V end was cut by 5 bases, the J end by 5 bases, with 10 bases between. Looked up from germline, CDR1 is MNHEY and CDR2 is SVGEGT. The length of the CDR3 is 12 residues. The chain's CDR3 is CASSVDRDEQYF. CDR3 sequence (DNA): TGTGCCAGCAGTGTCGACCGGGACGAGCAGTACTTC.

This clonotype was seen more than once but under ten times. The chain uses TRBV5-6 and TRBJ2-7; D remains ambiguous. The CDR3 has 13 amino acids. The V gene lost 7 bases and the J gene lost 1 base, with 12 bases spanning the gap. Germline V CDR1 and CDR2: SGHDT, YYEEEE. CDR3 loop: CASLKSLSYEQYF. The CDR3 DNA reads TGTGCCAGCCTAAAGAGTCTTTCCTACGAGCAGTACTTC.

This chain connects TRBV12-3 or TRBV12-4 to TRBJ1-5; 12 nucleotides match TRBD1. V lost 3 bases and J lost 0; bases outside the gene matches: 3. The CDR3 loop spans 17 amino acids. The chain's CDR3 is CASSLGDRGHSNQPQHF. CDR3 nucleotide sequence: TGTGCCAGCAGTTTGGGGGACAGGGGGCATAGCAATCAGCCCCAGCATTTT.

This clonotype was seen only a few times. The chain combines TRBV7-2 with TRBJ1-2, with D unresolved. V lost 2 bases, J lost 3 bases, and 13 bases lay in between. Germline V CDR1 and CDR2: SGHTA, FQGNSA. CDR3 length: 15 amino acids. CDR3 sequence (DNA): TGTGCCAGCAGCTTAACGGGGAGGAGGTACTATGGCTACACCTTC. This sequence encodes CASSLTGRRYYGYTF.

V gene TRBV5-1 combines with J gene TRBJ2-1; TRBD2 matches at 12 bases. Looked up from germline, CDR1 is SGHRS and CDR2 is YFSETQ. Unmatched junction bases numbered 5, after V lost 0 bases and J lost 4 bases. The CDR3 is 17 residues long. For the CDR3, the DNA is TGCGCCAGCAGCTTGGCCACTAGCGGGAGGTTTTACAATGAGCAGTTCTTC. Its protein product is CASSLATSGRFYNEQFF.